These 8 T cell receptor beta chains were sequenced from one sample in a study of blood T cell repertoires in COVID-19. Assay: immunoSEQ multiplex PCR; the TCRdb copy retains only in-frame clones and omits some. The sample shows about 130,000 clones, almost 80% of them seen only once. The source material was peripheral blood. The receptors were sampled from a man in his sixties who had recovered from COVID-19.

This rearrangement joins TRBV19 to TRBJ1-1; TRBD1 aligns across 12 bases. The CDR3 length is 21 residues. V lost 7 bases, J lost 0 bases, and 21 bases stayed unmatched. The germline CDR1 and CDR2 sequences are LNHDA and SQIVND (reference sequence). The CDR3 DNA reads TGTGCCAGTAAAAATTCGAGGGGGACAGGGGGCCGGTTCGTATTGAACACTGAAGCTTTCTTT. Protein product: CASKNSRGTGGRFVLNTEAFF.

J is TRBJ2-1 and V is TRBV12-5, with no clear D. The CDR3 covers 13 residues. V was clipped by 7 bases and J by 1 base, with 8 bases between them. The germline CDR1 and CDR2 sequences are LGHNT and FRNRAP. The CDR3 reads CASAPNSYNEQFF. The CDR3 coding sequence is TGTGCTAGTGCCCCCAATTCCTACAATGAGCAGTTCTTC. Supplemented by reference TRBV12-5 and TRBJ2-1, the full variable domain reads DARVTQTPRHKVTEMGQEVTMRCQPILGHNTVFWYRQTMMQGLELLAYFRNRAPLDDSGMPKDRFSAEMPDATLATLKIQPSEPRDSAVYFCASAPNSYNEQFFGPGTRLTVL.

As to this clone: The same CDR3 is also encoded by other DNA sequences in this sample. This chain joins TRBV10-3 and TRBJ1-2; no reliable D call. Trimming shortened V by 0 bases and J by 5 bases, and 4 bases separated the two germline ends. Germline V CDR1 and CDR2: ENHRY, SYGVKD. This CDR3 contains 12 residues. CDR3 sequence reads: CAISESEYGYTF. DNA for the CDR3: TGTGCCATCAGTGAGTCGGAGTATGGCTACACCTTC.

The V and J genes are TRBV5-4 and TRBJ2-7; 9 positions match TRBD1. Germline lookup yields CDR1 SGHNT and CDR2 YYREEE (reference sequence). After removal of 2 bases from V and 6 bases from J, the junction contained 3 bases not matched to a gene. This CDR3 has 13 residues. CDR3 sequence (DNA): TGTGCCAGCAGCTTACAGGGGGCATCCGAGCAGTACTTC. It encodes CASSLQGASEQYF.

This chain links TRBV10-1 with TRBJ2-1; D is unclear. Germline lookup yields CDR1 WNHNN and CDR2 SYGVQD (reference sequence). This CDR3 contains 9 residues. V was shortened by 10 bases and J by 9 bases, with 7 bases between the two germline ends. CDR3 loop: CATPGEQFF. The CDR3, as DNA: TGCGCCACACCGGGTGAGCAGTTCTTC.

The chain is built from TRBV4-3 and TRBJ2-2, with 8 bases identical to TRBD1. J lost 6 bases, V lost 1 base, and 4 bases had no gene match. Per germline, CDR1 LGHNA and CDR2 YSLEER. The CDR3 loop spans 15 amino acids. CDR3 nucleotide sequence: TGCGCCAGCAGCCAAGTCAGGGGGCCCCCCGGGGAGCTGTTTTTT. Translation: CASSQVRGPPGELFF.

The chain carries TRBV9 and TRBJ1-3; D perhaps matches TRBD1 (5 bases). CDR3 size: 15 residues. V gave up 4 bases and J gave up 0 bases, with 11 bases separating them. CDR1 and CDR2 from the germline V gene are SGDLS and YYNGEE. CDR3 sequence reads: CASSPGGFSGNTIYF. CDR3 coding DNA: TGTGCCAGCAGCCCCGGGGGGTTCTCTGGAAACACCATATATTTT.

CDR3 protein: CASSRVGDYGYTF. In DNA, the CDR3 is TGTGCCAGCAGCCGGGTAGGGGACTATGGCTACACCTTC. V usage is TRBV5-4 and J usage is TRBJ1-2; a possible D gene is TRBD1 (5 bases). The V gene lost 4 bases and the J gene lost 3 bases, with 10 bases spanning the gap. Germline V gives CDR1 SGHNT, CDR2 YYREEE (reference sequence). This CDR3 comprises 13 residues.